A selection of T cell receptor beta chains follows, all from one sample in a study of CD8+CD57+ T cells in acquired aplastic anemia. TCRdb re-analysed the reads in MiXCR, keeping a single row per CDR3 protein. The sample lists about 110,000 distinct CDR3 sequences, 40% to 65% occurring once. Sequenced sample: sorted CD4+, CD8+, or CD8+CD57+ T cells (not recorded which) from PBMCs. The receptor set was obtained from a human donor in good health, serving as a control. CDR3s include the opening cysteine and the closing phenylalanine or tryptophan. A D gene is named only where the DNA matches it firmly. Size values are once, few and many counts, or a class for expanded clones, and some rows have none.

>NA|NA|TRBV7-6|TRBJ2-2
TGTGCCAGCAGCTTAGGGAATAGCGCGAACACCGGGGAGCTGTTTTTT
CASSLGNSANTGELFF
>NA|many|TRBV7-6|TRBJ2-2
TGTGCCAGCAGCTTATGGACGGCGAACACCGGGGAGCTGTTTTTT
CASSLWTANTGELFF
>NA|NA|TRBV7-9|TRBJ2-7
TGTGCCAGCAGCTTAGAGCGAGTGCAGGGCCACGAGCAGTACTTC
CASSLERVQGHEQYF
>NA|once|TRBV10-3|TRBJ1-2
TGTGCCATCAGTGATGCACTCGGTGCCGGGTACACCTTC
CAISDALGAGYTF
>NA|NA|TRBV19|TRBJ2-7
TGTGCCAGTAGTCCTACACGGTCCTACGAGCAGTACTTC
CASSPTRSYEQYF
>NA|once|TRBV10-3|TRBJ1-2
TGTGCCAGCAGCTTAGGTGATTCCTATGGCTACACCTTC
CASSLGDSYGYTF
>TRBD2|NA|TRBV11-2|TRBJ2-3
TGTGCCAGCAGCTCCGCCGGGACTAGCGGGACACATACGCAGTATTTT
CASSSAGTSGTHTQYF
>TRBD1|medium-sized|TRBV20-1|TRBJ2-3
TGCAGTGCACCAGGGGGCGCGGGCACAGATACGCAGTATTTT
CSAPGGAGTDTQYF
>NA|NA|TRBV19|TRBJ1-6
TGTGCCAGTAGTATGGACCTCCTCACCCTCCACTTT
CASSMDLLTLHF
>NA|many|TRBV9|TRBJ2-3
TGTGCCAGCAGCGTAGAGGACAGTCCTTACACAGATACGCAGTATTTT
CASSVEDSPYTDTQYF
>NA|NA|TRBV20-1|TRBJ1-2
TGCAGTGCTAAAATGGGGAACTATGGCTACACCTTC
CSAKMGNYGYTF
>NA|many|TRBV6-1|TRBJ2-7
TGTGCCAGCAGTGAATTTCTGGGAATATACGAGCAGTACTTC
CASSEFLGIYEQYF
>NA|many|TRBV12-5|TRBJ1-3
TGCGGGGCAGACAGCCCCCTCGGAAACACCATATATTTT
CGADSPLGNTIYF
>NA|NA|TRBV10-1|TRBJ1-1
TGCGCCAGCAGTGAGCGGACAACGAACACTGAAGCTTTCTTT
CASSERTTNTEAFF
>NA|NA|TRBV11-2|TRBJ2-1
TGTGCCAGCAGCTCTAATTCTCTTCCTGGCAATGAGCAGTTCTTC
CASSSNSLPGNEQFF
>NA|NA|TRBV5-2|TRBJ2-2
TGTGCCAGCAACCCCTGGAGCATAAAGAGTGAGGGCGGCGGGGAGCTGTTTTTT
CASNPWSIKSEGGGELFF
>TRBD1|NA|TRBV7-2|TRBJ2-7
TGTGCCAGCAGGGGACAGGGGAGATACGAGCAGTACTTC
CASRGQGRYEQYF
>TRBD1|NA|TRBV9|TRBJ2-5
TGTGCCAGCAGCCGAGGGACAGAAGAGACCCAGTACTTC
CASSRGTEETQYF
>TRBD2|NA|TRBV2|TRBJ2-7
TGTGCCAGCAGTGGACTAGCGGGCTACGAGCAGTACTTC
CASSGLAGYEQYF
>TRBD1|NA|TRBV6-1|TRBJ2-2
TGTGCCAGCAGTAGGGGGCTGGGCACCGGGGAGCTGTTTTTT
CASSRGLGTGELFF
>TRBD1|few|TRBV12-3/TRBV12-4|TRBJ2-6
TGTGCCAGCAGTTCGGGACAGGAAGGGCGAGGGGCTGGGGCCAACGTCCTGACTTTC
CASSSGQEGRGAGANVLTF
>NA|many|TRBV3-1|TRBJ1-2
TGTGCCAGCAGCCAAGACCTGGAGGGAATGGATGGCTACACCTTC
CASSQDLEGMDGYTF
>TRBD1|many|TRBV5-6|TRBJ2-3
TGTGCCAGCAGCTTCCACGACAGGGGCTCAACAGATACGCAGTATTTT
CASSFHDRGSTDTQYF
>NA|few|TRBV9|TRBJ1-6
TGTGCCAGCAGCGTAGAAGGAGGGGCGGATAATTCACCCCTCCACTTT
CASSVEGGADNSPLHF
>NA|once|TRBV10-3|TRBJ1-6
TGTGCCAGCATCGTGGACGGAGGTAATTCACCCCTCCACTTT
CASIVDGGNSPLHF
>TRBD2|few|TRBV10-3|TRBJ2-2
TGTGCCACCACCGGGACTAGCGGGAAAATAAGTAACACCGGGGAGCTGTTTTTT
CATTGTSGKISNTGELFF
>NA|NA|TRBV7-8|TRBJ1-5
TGTGCCAGCAGCTTAGACAGGGATCAGCCCCAGCATTTT
CASSLDRDQPQHF
>NA|many|TRBV12-3/TRBV12-4|TRBJ1-1
TGTGCCAGCAGCCTGTCCACTGAAGCTTTCTTT
CASSLSTEAFF
>TRBD1|NA|TRBV20-1|TRBJ1-6
TGCAGTGCGGCAGGGGGTGGTAATTCACCCCTCCACTTT
CSAAGGGNSPLHF
>TRBD2|NA|TRBV11-1|TRBJ2-3
TGTGCCAGCAGACCTAGCGGGAGCCCCACAGATACGCAGTATTTT
CASRPSGSPTDTQYF
>TRBD1|NA|TRBV20-1|TRBJ1-5
TGCAGTGCCCGACAGGGAGGTCAGCCCCAGCATTTT
CSARQGGQPQHF
>NA|NA|TRBV5-1|TRBJ2-3
TGCGCCAGCCGCCCGACTAGTAGCACAGATACGCAGTATTTT
CASRPTSSTDTQYF
>TRBD2|many|TRBV2|TRBJ2-1
TGTGCCAGCAGTGCTGCGAGCGGGGGCAGTGAGCAGTTCTTC
CASSAASGGSEQFF
>NA|NA|TRBV25-1|TRBJ2-2
TGTGCCAGCAGCCAAGGGACGTGGGCCGGGGAGCTGTTTTTT
CASSQGTWAGELFF
>NA|once|TRBV5-6|TRBJ1-2
TGTGCCAGCGGTGCGACAGTATCGTTCCAGGATGGCTACACCTTC
CASGATVSFQDGYTF
>NA|NA|TRBV7-6|TRBJ2-7
TGTGCCAGCAGCTTAGGGCCTATCTACGAGCAGTACTTC
CASSLGPIYEQYF
>NA|many|TRBV5-8|TRBJ2-6
TGTGCCAGCAGCCCCCAAGCAGCTGGGGCCAACGTCCTGACTTTC
CASSPQAAGANVLTF
>NA|many|TRBV4-3|TRBJ1-1
TGCGCCAGCAGTCCGGGGGATTTCAACATGAACACTGAAGCTTTCTTT
CASSPGDFNMNTEAFF
>TRBD1|NA|TRBV11-1|TRBJ2-3
TGTGCCAGCAGCTTATCCCGGACAGGGACCACAGATACGCAGTATTTT
CASSLSRTGTTDTQYF
>NA|many|TRBV12-3/TRBV12-4|TRBJ2-2
TGTGCCAGCAGTTTAGTGGGTGAGACCGGGGAGCTGTTTTTT
CASSLVGETGELFF
>NA|NA|TRBV10-2|TRBJ1-6
TGCGCCAGCAGTGAGTCGACTCGTGACTCACCCCTCCACTTT
CASSESTRDSPLHF
>NA|many|TRBV10-3|TRBJ2-2
TGTGCCATGGCAGGGGGGACCGGGGAGCTGTTTTTT
CAMAGGTGELFF
>TRBD1|NA|TRBV7-3|TRBJ2-5
TGTGCCAGCAGCAGACAGGGTGGGGAGACCCAGTACTTC
CASSRQGGETQYF
>NA|few|TRBV25-1|TRBJ1-6
TGTGCCAGCAGTATGAATGAATGGAATTCACCCCTCCACTTT
CASSMNEWNSPLHF
>NA|many|TRBV20-1|TRBJ1-1
TGCAGTGCTAGAGCGAGGGTGCACGAAGCTTTCTTT
CSARARVHEAFF
>NA|NA|TRBV2|TRBJ1-2
TGTGCCAGCAGTCCTAGGGGGGCCGGCTATGGCTACACCTTC
CASSPRGAGYGYTF
>TRBD1|NA|TRBV19|TRBJ1-1
TGTGCCACCCGGGACAGCTTGAACACTGAAGCTTTCTTT
CATRDSLNTEAFF
>TRBD1|NA|TRBV2|TRBJ1-2
TGTGCCAGCCCCCGGGGGTGGGACAGGGGGCAGGGAGGCTACACCTTC
CASPRGWDRGQGGYTF
>NA|NA|TRBV24-1|TRBJ1-2
TGTGCCACCAGTGTTGACAGGCAGACCGATGGCTACACCTTC
CATSVDRQTDGYTF
>TRBD1|many|TRBV6-5|TRBJ2-1
TGTGCCAGCAGTTACTCGACAGGGGACAGGGGGAACGATGAGCAGTTCTTC
CASSYSTGDRGNDEQFF
>NA|many|TRBV9|TRBJ1-2
TGTGCCAGCAGCGCCCTGACGTTAGACTATGGCTACACCTTC
CASSALTLDYGYTF
>NA|NA|TRBV19|TRBJ1-2
TGTGCCAGTAGTATAGAGAGGAACAGAGGCTATGGCTACACCTTC
CASSIERNRGYGYTF
>TRBD1|NA|TRBV5-1|TRBJ2-7
TGCGCCAGCAGCTTCAACCCGGGACAGAACTACGAGCAGTACTTC
CASSFNPGQNYEQYF
>NA|medium-sized|TRBV15|TRBJ2-5
TGTGCCACCAGCAGGACAAAACAAGAGACCCAGTACTTC
CATSRTKQETQYF